The next 30 T cell receptor beta chains were all read from a single sample in a study of blood T cell repertoires in COVID-19. Clones were read by immunoSEQ multiplex PCR, and TCRdb kept only the in-frame ones, dropping some. The repertoire holds about 100,000 clones, with over 65% as singletons. Material for sequencing was peripheral blood. These receptors came from a human donor in a cohort sampled during active COVID-19.

This chain uses TRBV2 with TRBJ2-7; D might be TRBD2 (6 bases). Germline V CDR1 and CDR2: SNHLY, FYNNEI. V gave up 4 bases and J gave up 7 bases, with 14 bases separating them. The CDR3 totals 13 residues. The CDR3: CASSGQGLAEQYF. CDR3 DNA: TGTGCCAGCAGTGGGCAGGGACTCGCGGAGCAGTACTTC.

Note on this clone: The same CDR3 is also encoded by other DNA sequences in this sample. The chain combines TRBV12-5 with TRBJ1-4; 9 bases agree with TRBD1. The CDR3 length is 14 residues. From germline, CDR1 is LGHNT and CDR2 FRNRAP. Unmatched junction bases numbered 3, after V lost 5 bases and J lost 5 bases. The CDR3 here is CASGPGQGNEKLFF. The CDR3, as DNA: TGTGCTAGTGGTCCAGGACAGGGGAATGAAAAACTGTTTTTT. The full variable domain, rest sourced from reference TRBV12-5 and TRBJ1-4, is DARVTQTPRHKVTEMGQEVTMRCQPILGHNTVFWYRQTMMQGLELLAYFRNRAPLDDSGMPKDRFSAEMPDATLATLKIQPSEPRDSAVYFCASGPGQGNEKLFFGSGTQLSVL.

V gene TRBV5-4 combines with J gene TRBJ1-1, with D perhaps TRBD1 (6 bases). Trimming pared 4 bases from V and 0 bases from J, leaving 10 bases between. This CDR3 spans 14 amino acids. Germline V CDR1 and CDR2: SGHNT, YYREEE (reference sequence). The CDR3 DNA sequence: TGTGCCAGCAGCCCCGGGACATTGAACACTGAAGCTTTCTTT. Residues: CASSPGTLNTEAFF.

The chain couples TRBV14 to TRBJ2-3; possible D gene TRBD2, 6 bases. This CDR3 is 17 amino acids long. V dropped 1 base and J dropped 2 bases, with 16 bases sitting between them. Germline loops: CDR1 SGHDN, CDR2 FVKESK. Written as DNA, the CDR3 is TGTGCCAGCAGCCAAGCCCGCGCGGGAACAATCACAGATACGCAGTATTTT. Its protein is CASSQARAGTITDTQYF.

The chain links TRBV18 to TRBJ2-2; TRBD2 matches at 11 bases. CDR3 length equals 16 residues. Germline V gene data show CDR1 as KGHSH and CDR2 as LQKENI. V trimming: 4 bases; J trimming: 2 bases; junction bases outside the gene matches: 3. This CDR3 reads CASSLLAGANTGELFF. The CDR3 nucleotides are TGTGCCAGCTCACTACTAGCGGGGGCTAACACCGGGGAGCTGTTTTTT.

CDR3 sequence (DNA): TGTGCCAGTAGCTCTCGGGGGAACTATGGCTACACCTTC. Protein sequence: CASSSRGNYGYTF. The J gene is TRBJ1-2, the V gene TRBV19; D is perhaps TRBD1 (5 bases). The CDR3 loop spans 13 amino acids. Germline CDR1 reads LNHDA; CDR2 reads SQIVND (reference sequence). Trimming pared 6 bases from V and 2 bases from J, leaving 10 bases between.

J is TRBJ1-4 and V is TRBV27; 7 nucleotides agree with TRBD1. The CDR3 is 17 amino acids. Germline values: CDR1 MNHEY, CDR2 SMNVEV (reference sequence). The V gene end was trimmed by 5 bases and the J gene end by 5 bases; junction bases not matched to a gene: 14. CDR3 in amino acids: CASSPRTGSALNEKLFF. The DNA of the CDR3 is TGTGCCAGCAGTCCCAGGACAGGTTCGGCTTTAAATGAAAAACTGTTTTTT.

The chain employs TRBV4-1 and TRBJ2-1; 10 nucleotides match TRBD2. The CDR3 totals 17 residues. Germline loops: CDR1 MGHRA, CDR2 YSYEKL. J gave up 10 bases and V 1 base, and 13 bases lay outside the gene matches. DNA for the CDR3: TGCGCCAGCAGCCAAGGGGAAGCGCTAGCGGGAGCAGGGGAGCAGTTCTTC. It is translated as CASSQGEALAGAGEQFF.

The chain recombines TRBV5-1 with TRBJ2-7, with a possible D match to TRBD1 (6 bases). Germline V gene sequence: CDR1 SGHRS, CDR2 YFSETQ. The CDR3 extends over 13 amino acids. Trimming took 0 bases from V and 6 from J, leaving 10 bases between them. CDR3 region: CASSLEPGVEQYF. The CDR3, as DNA: TGCGCCAGCAGCTTGGAGCCAGGGGTCGAGCAGTACTTC.

This chain uses TRBV4-3 with TRBJ2-3, with 10 bases lining up with TRBD2. The CDR3 loop spans 18 amino acids. Germline V gene data show CDR1 as LGHNA and CDR2 as YSLEER. The V gene end was trimmed by 0 bases and the J gene end by 5 bases; junction bases not matched to a gene: 11. The CDR3 DNA reads as TGCGCCAGCAGCCAAGATTGGGTGTTAGCGGGGGGTGGAGATACGCAGTATTTT. This sequence encodes CASSQDWVLAGGGDTQYF.

In this sample, this clone turned up a few times. The chain joins TRBV2 to TRBJ2-7; the match to TRBD2 covers 10 bases. The CDR3 has 14 residues. Germline loops: CDR1 SNHLY, CDR2 FYNNEI. Trimming removed 7 bases from V and 3 bases from J; junction bases left unmatched: 6. CDR3 DNA: TGTGCCAGCACCCCCGGACTAGCGGACTACGAGCAGTACTTC. Residues: CASTPGLADYEQYF. Looking up the rest from reference TRBV2 and TRBJ2-7 gives the full variable domain: EPEVTQTPSHQVTQMGQEVILRCVPISNHLYFYWYRQILGQKVEFLVSFYNNEISEKSEIFDDQFSVERPDGSNFTLKIRSTKLEDSAMYFCASTPGLADYEQYFGPGTRLTVT.

The J gene is TRBJ2-3, the V gene TRBV6-1; D is perhaps TRBD1 (6 bases). The CDR3 extends over 15 amino acids. Germline CDR1 MNHNS, CDR2 SASEGT. The V gene lost 3 bases and the J gene lost 2 bases, with 12 bases spanning the gap. The CDR3 loop reads CASSDVSGDTDTQYF. CDR3 sequence (DNA): TGTGCCAGCAGTGACGTGTCAGGGGACACAGATACGCAGTATTTT.

CDR3: CASRASGSGMNEQFF. In DNA, the CDR3 is TGTGCCAGCAGAGCTAGCGGGAGTGGGATGAATGAGCAGTTCTTC. The rearrangement links TRBV6-4 to TRBJ2-1; 10 bases align to TRBD2. Germline CDR1 reads MRHNA; CDR2 reads SNTAGT. This CDR3 contains 15 residues. V lost 6 bases to trimming and J lost 7 bases; unmatched junction nucleotides: 9.

The CDR3 coding sequence is TGTGCCAGGAAACAGGGGGCTGGAAACACCATATATTTT. It encodes CARKQGAGNTIYF. The chain links TRBV2 to TRBJ1-3; the match to TRBD1 covers 8 bases. J lost 2 bases, V lost 9 bases, and 3 bases had no gene match. In germline, CDR1 is SNHLY, CDR2 FYNNEI. The CDR3 contains 13 residues.

The chain couples TRBV6-5 to TRBJ2-1; D possibly corresponds to TRBD1 (7 bases). V was pared by 7 bases and J by 8 bases, with 21 bases between. In germline, CDR1 is MNHEY, CDR2 SVGAGI. The CDR3 loop spans 15 amino acids. The CDR3 nucleotides are TGTGCCAGCACCAGAGGCAGGGGGGCATACGATGAGCAGTTCTTC. This gives the protein CASTRGRGAYDEQFF.

V gene TRBV5-5 combines with J gene TRBJ1-5; 7 positions agree with TRBD1. Looked up from germline, CDR1 is SGHKS and CDR2 is YYEKEE (reference sequence). The CDR3 loop spans 15 amino acids. The V gene end was trimmed by 3 bases and the J gene end by 4 bases; junction bases not matched to a gene: 7. CDR3: CASSSTGTDNQPQHF. CDR3 sequence (DNA): TGTGCCAGCAGCTCAACTGGGACAGATAATCAGCCCCAGCATTTT.

This chain joins TRBV7-6 and TRBJ2-7, with D possibly TRBD2 on 6 matching bases. Germline V gives CDR1 SGHVS, CDR2 FNYEAQ. The CDR3 is made up of 13 amino acids. V lost 5 bases and J lost 6, with 14 bases in between. CDR3 sequence reads: CASSGVGRSEQYF. DNA for the CDR3: TGTGCCAGCAGCGGTGTGGGGAGGTCCGAGCAGTACTTC.

This clone was counted a single time. The sample has other DNA sequences that encode this CDR3 too. This chain joins TRBV5-1 and TRBJ1-1; possibly TRBD1 for D (5 bases). This CDR3 is built from 18 residues. From germline, CDR1 is SGHRS and CDR2 YFSETQ. Trimming cost V 5 bases and J 3 bases, with 26 bases left between them. The CDR3 region is CASSFQSRAGWGDTEAFF. DNA for the CDR3: TGCGCCAGCAGTTTTCAGTCCCGGGCCGGTTGGGGGGACACTGAAGCTTTCTTT.

V and J are TRBV5-4 and TRBJ1-1, with a weak D call TRBD1 (6 bases). The V end lost 4 bases, the J end lost 1 base, and 20 bases lay between the germline ends. The CDR3 consists of 17 residues. The germline CDR1 and CDR2 sequences are SGHNT and YYREEE (reference sequence). The CDR3 DNA reads TGTGCCAGCAGCCCGGCCGGGGGGCCTGGAAGGAACACTGAAGCTTTCTTT. It specifies CASSPAGGPGRNTEAFF.

The chain couples TRBV5-6 to TRBJ1-5; D gene unclear. Deletions cut 0 bases from V and 3 bases from J, with 13 bases between. CDR1 is SGHDT and CDR2 is YYEEEE in the germline V gene. The CDR3 loop spans 16 amino acids. The CDR3 region has the DNA TGTGCCAGCAGCTTGGGAGGGAAGAGTATCAATCAGCCCCAGCATTTT. It codes for CASSLGGKSINQPQHF.

V and J are TRBV5-1 and TRBJ1-2; 8 bases align to TRBD1. Germline lookup yields CDR1 SGHRS and CDR2 YFSETQ. V was pared by 3 bases and J by 8 bases, with 6 bases of the junction left unmatched. The CDR3 runs to 13 residues. In DNA form, the CDR3 reads TGCGCCAGCAGCTGGAGGACAGGGAACGGCTACACCTTC. This codes for CASSWRTGNGYTF.

The chain joins TRBV2 to TRBJ2-5, with 12 bases identical to TRBD2. J gave up 5 bases and V 6 bases, and 7 bases lay outside the gene matches. CDR3 length: 15 amino acids. The V gene's germline CDR1 is SNHLY and CDR2 FYNNEI. In nucleotides, the CDR3 is TGTGCCAGCAGGATCGGTCTAGCGGGGGGGGAGACCCAGTACTTC. Protein: CASRIGLAGGETQYF.

The chain links TRBV5-4 to TRBJ2-3; tentative D call: TRBD1 (6 bases). The length of the CDR3 is 15 residues. From germline, CDR1 is SGHNT and CDR2 YYREEE (reference sequence). V was shortened by 0 bases and J by 11 bases, with 19 bases between the two germline ends. For the CDR3, the DNA is TGTGCCAGCAGCTTGGGAGGGTTCGAGACAGGCGTGCAGTATTTT. Translated: CASSLGGFETGVQYF.

The chain recombines TRBV4-3 with TRBJ2-2; 7 bases align to TRBD2. The trim removed 4 bases at V and 4 bases at J, leaving 9 bases unmatched. The CDR3 has 16 residues. CDR1 and CDR2 (germline): LGHNA, YSLEER. The CDR3 nucleotides read TGCGCCAGCAGCCGAGTTCCGGGGGGAGGCACCGGGGAGCTGTTTTTT. This sequence encodes CASSRVPGGGTGELFF.

This chain's CDR3 is CASSLGQKSTDTQYF. CDR3 nucleotide sequence: TGTGCCAGCAGCTTGGGCCAGAAAAGCACAGATACGCAGTATTTT. The chain joins TRBV5-6 to TRBJ2-3; D is undetermined. The CDR3 contains 15 residues. V was shortened by 0 bases and J by 0 bases, with 8 bases between the two germline ends. CDR1 and CDR2 from the germline V gene are SGHDT and YYEEEE.

The genes are TRBV15 and TRBJ1-4; the D gene is possibly TRBD1 (5 bases). This CDR3 has 14 residues. The V end lost 5 bases, the J end lost 5 bases, and 12 bases lay between the germline ends. Germline CDR1 and CDR2: LNHNV and YYDKDF (reference sequence). The CDR3 loop is CATSGTSGNEKLFF. The CDR3 DNA reads TGTGCCACCAGCGGAACTTCAGGGAATGAAAAACTGTTTTTT.

V usage is TRBV27 and J usage is TRBJ1-2, with a possible D match to TRBD1 (6 bases). Deletions cut 2 bases from V and 8 bases from J, with 30 bases between. Germline V gives CDR1 MNHEY, CDR2 SMNVEV (reference sequence). The CDR3 is made up of 19 amino acids. The CDR3 DNA reads as TGTGCCAGCAGTTTACGCGGACAGAAGACGACCCCCCGGTTAGACGGCTACACCTTC. Its protein is CASSLRGQKTTPRLDGYTF.

The chain links TRBV25-1 to TRBJ2-4; tentative D call: TRBD2 (6 bases). Trimming took 7 bases from V and 7 from J, leaving 17 bases between them. Germline V gene data show CDR1 as MGHDK and CDR2 as SYGVNS. The CDR3 contains 14 residues. The CDR3: CASKSAGLMNIQYF. CDR3 sequence (DNA): TGTGCCAGCAAATCGGCGGGGCTTATGAACATTCAGTACTTC.

CDR3 loop: CASSYWRGTEAFF. The CDR3 nucleotides are TGTGCCAGCAGTTACTGGCGCGGGACTGAAGCTTTCTTT. V gene TRBV6-2 or TRBV6-3 combines with J gene TRBJ1-1; D remains ambiguous. Between the trimmed V and J ends, which lost 1 base and 5 bases, there was a span of 8 bases. From germline, CDR1 is MNHEY and CDR2 SVGEGT. CDR3 length equals 13 residues.

The J gene is TRBJ1-3, the V gene TRBV5-8; 8 bases fit TRBD1. This CDR3 has 18 amino acids. V lost 1 base to trimming and J lost 3 bases; unmatched junction nucleotides: 12. From germline, CDR1 is SGHTS and CDR2 YDEGEE. CDR3 amino acids: CASSLIPLAGGGGNTIYF. CDR3 coding DNA: TGTGCCAGCAGCTTGATCCCCCTGGCAGGGGGCGGTGGAAACACCATATATTTT.